This T cell receptor beta chain was retrieved from a study of cytomegalovirus exposure and HLA in healthy donors. Overall study: An analysis done earlier identified almost 120 million unique TCR beta sequences from roughly 190 million T cells.

V gave up 1 base and J gave up 0 bases, with 9 bases separating them. Germline lookup yields CDR1 SGHAT and CDR2 FQNNGV. The CDR3 covers 16 residues. This clone showed up just once. Its specificity is not known. Study conclusions and caveats: In a later analysis, TCR beta V- and J-gene trimming was associated with a missense DCLRE1C variant. Clonal expansion was found to be greater in HLA-associated TCR beta chains than in equally common others in a later analysis. In a later analysis, CMV-associated beta chains were mostly HLA-associated, it appeared.

The PCR used 60 Vbeta and 13 Jbeta primers. Sequencing used immunoSEQ multiplex PCR; TCRdb keeps in-frame clones, though not all of them. The data contain around 91,000 clones, roughly 73% of them singletons. Sequenced input: PBMCs. The TCR comes from a male donor in good health and CMV-seropositive. The chain has TRBV11-2 and TRBJ1-4, with D unclear. The CDR3, as DNA: TGTGCCAGCAGCTTAGGTAGCTCAGCAACTAATGAAAAACTGTTTTTT. Its protein product is CASSLGSSATNEKLFF. The variable domain in full, with the rest retrieved from reference TRBV11-2 and TRBJ1-4, is EAGVAQSPRYKIIEKRQSVAFWCNPISGHATLYWYQQILGQGPKLLIQFQNNGVVDDSQLPKDRFSAERLKGVDSTLKIQPAKLEDSAVYLCASSLGSSATNEKLFFGSGTQLSVL.